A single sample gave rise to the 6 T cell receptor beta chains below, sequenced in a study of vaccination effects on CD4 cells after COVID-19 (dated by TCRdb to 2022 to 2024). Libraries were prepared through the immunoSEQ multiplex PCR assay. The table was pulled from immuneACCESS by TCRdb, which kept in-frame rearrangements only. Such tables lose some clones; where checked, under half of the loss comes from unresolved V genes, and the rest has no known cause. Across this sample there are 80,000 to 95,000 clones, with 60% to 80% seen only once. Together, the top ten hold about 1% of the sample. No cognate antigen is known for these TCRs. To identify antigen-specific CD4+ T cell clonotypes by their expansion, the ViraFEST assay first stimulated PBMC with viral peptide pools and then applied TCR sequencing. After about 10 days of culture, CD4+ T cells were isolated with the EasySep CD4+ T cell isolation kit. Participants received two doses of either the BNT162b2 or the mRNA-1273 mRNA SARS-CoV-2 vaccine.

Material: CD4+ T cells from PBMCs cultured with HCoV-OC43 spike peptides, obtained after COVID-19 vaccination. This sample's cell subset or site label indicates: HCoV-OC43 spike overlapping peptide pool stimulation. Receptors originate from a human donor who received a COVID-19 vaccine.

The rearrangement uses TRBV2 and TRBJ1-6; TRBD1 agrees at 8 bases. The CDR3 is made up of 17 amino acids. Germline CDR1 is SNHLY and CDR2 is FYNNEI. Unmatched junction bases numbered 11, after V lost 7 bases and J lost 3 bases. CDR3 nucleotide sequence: TGTGCCAGCAAGACCAGAGTCGGACAGGGCTATAATTCACCCCTCCACTTT. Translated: CASKTRVGQGYNSPLHF.

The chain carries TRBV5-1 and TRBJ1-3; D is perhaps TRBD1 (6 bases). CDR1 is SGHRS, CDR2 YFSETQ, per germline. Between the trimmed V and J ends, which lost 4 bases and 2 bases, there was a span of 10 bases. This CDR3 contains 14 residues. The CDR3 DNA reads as TGCGCCAGCAGCCCGGGGGGCCCTGGAAACACCATATATTTT. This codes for CASSPGGPGNTIYF. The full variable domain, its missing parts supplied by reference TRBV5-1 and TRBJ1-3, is KAGVTQTPRYLIKTRGQQVTLSCSPISGHRSVSWYQQTPGQGLQFLFEYFSETQRNKGNFPGRFSGRQFSNSRSEMNVSTLELGDSALYLCASSPGGPGNTIYFGEGSWLTVV.

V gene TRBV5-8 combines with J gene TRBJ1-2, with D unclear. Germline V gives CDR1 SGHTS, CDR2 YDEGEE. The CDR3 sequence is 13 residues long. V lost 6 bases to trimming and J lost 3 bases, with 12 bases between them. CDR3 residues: CASTGVPHYGYTF. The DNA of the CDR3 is TGTGCCAGCACAGGAGTCCCTCACTATGGCTACACCTTC.

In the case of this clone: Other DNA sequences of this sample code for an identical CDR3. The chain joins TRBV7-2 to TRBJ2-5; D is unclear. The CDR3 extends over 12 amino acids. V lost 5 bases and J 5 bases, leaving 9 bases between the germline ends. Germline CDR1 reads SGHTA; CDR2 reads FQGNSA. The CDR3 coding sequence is TGTGCCAGCAGCCTTCTAGGGGAGACCCAGTACTTC. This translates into CASSLLGETQYF.

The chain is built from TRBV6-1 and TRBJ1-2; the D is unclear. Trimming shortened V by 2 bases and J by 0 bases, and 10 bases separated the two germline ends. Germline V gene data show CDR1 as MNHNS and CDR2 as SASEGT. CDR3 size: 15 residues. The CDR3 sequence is CASSESSEANYGYTF. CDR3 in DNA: TGTGCCAGCAGTGAATCGTCGGAAGCTAACTATGGCTACACCTTC.

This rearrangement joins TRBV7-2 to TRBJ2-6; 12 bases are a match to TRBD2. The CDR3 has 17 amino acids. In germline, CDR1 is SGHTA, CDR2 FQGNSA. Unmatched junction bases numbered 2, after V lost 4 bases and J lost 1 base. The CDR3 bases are TGTGCCAGCAGCTCTAGCGGGGGGGCTTCTGGGGCCAACGTCCTGACTTTC. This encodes CASSSSGGASGANVLTF.